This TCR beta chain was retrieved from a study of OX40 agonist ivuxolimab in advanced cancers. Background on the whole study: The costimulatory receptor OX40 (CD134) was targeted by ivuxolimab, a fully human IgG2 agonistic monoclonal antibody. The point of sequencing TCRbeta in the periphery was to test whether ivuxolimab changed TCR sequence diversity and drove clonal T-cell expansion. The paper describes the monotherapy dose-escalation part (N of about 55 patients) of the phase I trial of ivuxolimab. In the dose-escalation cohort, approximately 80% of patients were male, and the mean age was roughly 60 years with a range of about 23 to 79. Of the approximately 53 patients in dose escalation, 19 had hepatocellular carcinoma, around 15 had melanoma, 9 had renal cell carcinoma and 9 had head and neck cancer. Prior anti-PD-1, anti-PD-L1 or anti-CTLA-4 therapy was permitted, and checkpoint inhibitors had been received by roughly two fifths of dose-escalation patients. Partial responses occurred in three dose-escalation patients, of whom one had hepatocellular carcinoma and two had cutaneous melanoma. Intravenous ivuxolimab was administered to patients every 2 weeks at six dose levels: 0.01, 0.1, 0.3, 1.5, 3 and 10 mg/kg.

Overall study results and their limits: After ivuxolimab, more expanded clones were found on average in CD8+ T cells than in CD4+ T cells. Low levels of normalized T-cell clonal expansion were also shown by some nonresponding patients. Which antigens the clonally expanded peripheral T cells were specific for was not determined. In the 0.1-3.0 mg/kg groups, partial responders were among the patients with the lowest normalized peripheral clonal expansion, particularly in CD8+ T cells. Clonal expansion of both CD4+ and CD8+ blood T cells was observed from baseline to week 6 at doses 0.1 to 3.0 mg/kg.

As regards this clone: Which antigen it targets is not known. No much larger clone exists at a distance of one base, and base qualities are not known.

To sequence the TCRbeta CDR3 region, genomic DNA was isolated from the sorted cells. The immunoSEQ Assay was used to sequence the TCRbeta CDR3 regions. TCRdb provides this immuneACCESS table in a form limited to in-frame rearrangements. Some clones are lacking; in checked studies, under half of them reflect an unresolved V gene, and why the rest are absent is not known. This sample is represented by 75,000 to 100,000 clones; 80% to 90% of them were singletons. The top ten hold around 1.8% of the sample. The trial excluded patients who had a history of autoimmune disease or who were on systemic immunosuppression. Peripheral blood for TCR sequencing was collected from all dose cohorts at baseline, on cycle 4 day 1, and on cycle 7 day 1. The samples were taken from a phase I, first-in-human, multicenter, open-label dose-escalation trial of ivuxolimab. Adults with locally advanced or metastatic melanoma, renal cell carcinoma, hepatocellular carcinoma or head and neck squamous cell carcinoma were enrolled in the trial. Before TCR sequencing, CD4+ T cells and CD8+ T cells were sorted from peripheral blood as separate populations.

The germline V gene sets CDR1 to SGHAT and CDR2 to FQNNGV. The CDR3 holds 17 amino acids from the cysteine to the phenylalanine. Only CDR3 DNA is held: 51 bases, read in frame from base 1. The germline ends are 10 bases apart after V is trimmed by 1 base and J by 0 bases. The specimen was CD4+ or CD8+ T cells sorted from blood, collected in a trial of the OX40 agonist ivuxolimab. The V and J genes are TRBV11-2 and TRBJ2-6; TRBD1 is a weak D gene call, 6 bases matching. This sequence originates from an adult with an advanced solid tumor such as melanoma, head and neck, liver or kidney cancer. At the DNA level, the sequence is TGTGCCAGCAGCTTAGTGGGACATTACTCTGGGGCCAACGTCCTGACTTTC. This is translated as CASSLVGHYSGANVLTF.